This T cell receptor (beta chain) was captured by sequencing in a study of early T cells in non-severe SARS-CoV-2 infection. Study-wide context: Chains were not paired, and sequencing was done on bulk RNA from unsorted whole blood.

This clonotype has just a few counts. What it binds is unknown. Study-level points and caveats: VDJdb-based matching was biased toward anti-spike CD8 responses and missed private and CD4 specificities.

The CDR3 sequence is 10 residues long. Trimming removed 4 bases from V and 7 bases from J, with 4 bases in between. CDR1 and CDR2 (germline): SNHLY, FYNNEI. The TCR library protocol was used to attach unique molecular identifiers. These identifiers were attached to individual cDNA molecules. TCRdb reprocessed the 5' RACE reads with MiXCR, giving one entry per CDR3 protein. The table shows about 60,000 distinct CDR3 sequences, with 20% occurring only once. The sequence came from an adult who was a healthcare worker with PCR-confirmed SARS-CoV-2 infection or an uninfected control (not recorded which). The rearrangement links TRBV2 to TRBJ1-1; D gene uncertain. Here the sequenced sample was whole blood, taken at baseline. Written as DNA, the CDR3 is TGTGCCAGCAGTGTCATTGAAGCTTTCTTT. Its protein is CASSVIEAFF.